A selection of T cell receptor beta chains follows, all from one sample in a study of OX40 agonist ivuxolimab in advanced cancers. Method: immunoSEQ multiplex PCR; TCRdb's copy keeps in-frame clones and lacks some. The sample contains tens of thousands of clones, over 75% of which appear only once. The input for sequencing was CD4+ or CD8+ T cells sorted from blood, taken in a trial of the OX40 agonist ivuxolimab. These receptors all come from an adult with an advanced solid tumor such as melanoma, head and neck, liver or kidney cancer. Each CDR3 is given with its conserved first and last residue. D genes are given only for firm matches.

TRBJ2-7	TRBV6-5	-	CASSYSAVSYEQYF	TGTGCCAGCAGTTACTCGGCAGTCTCCTACGAGCAGTACTTC
TRBJ2-7	TRBV19	-	CASSSSGWSSYEQYF	TGTGCCAGTAGTTCGAGCGGTTGGAGCTCCTACGAGCAGTACTTC
TRBJ1-5	TRBV6-9	TRBD1	CASTGQGQDQPQHF	TGTGCCAGCACAGGACAGGGACAGGATCAGCCCCAGCATTTT
TRBJ2-1	TRBV19	TRBD2	CASSRDLAGGYNEQFF	TGTGCCAGTAGTCGTGATTTAGCGGGAGGATACAATGAGCAGTTCTTC
TRBJ1-5	TRBV6-1	TRBD1	CASSGQGWQPQHF	TGTGCCAGCAGCGGACAGGGATGGCAGCCCCAGCATTTT
TRBJ2-5	TRBV19	TRBD1	CASSTDREETQYF	TGTGCCAGTAGTACCGACAGGGAAGAGACCCAGTACTTC
TRBJ1-2	TRBV30	-	CAWSASHGVYYGYTF	TGTGCCTGGAGTGCCTCACATGGGGTATACTATGGCTACACCTTC
TRBJ2-2	TRBV4-1	-	CASSQGWQDTGELFF	TGCGCCAGCAGCCAAGGGTGGCAGGACACCGGGGAGCTGTTTTTT
TRBJ2-1	TRBV4-1	-	CASSQGPLRYYNEQFF	TGCGCCAGCAGCCAAGGGCCCCTTCGCTACTACAATGAGCAGTTCTTC
TRBJ1-3	TRBV7-9	-	CASSLSWRGSSGNTIYF	TGTGCCAGCAGCTTAAGCTGGCGGGGGAGCTCTGGAAACACCATATATTTT
TRBJ2-3	TRBV6-5	-	CASSYSRGDTQYF	TGTGCCAGCAGTTACTCCCGGGGAGATACGCAGTATTTT
TRBJ2-1	TRBV20-1	-	CSAQRDNEQFF	TGCAGTGCCCAACGGGACAATGAGCAGTTCTTC
TRBJ1-1	TRBV5-4	TRBD1	CASSLTTGVNTEAFF	TGTGCCAGCAGCTTAACTACAGGGGTGAACACTGAAGCTTTCTTT
TRBJ2-2	TRBV2	TRBD2	CASGLGGANTGELFF	TGTGCCAGTGGACTGGGAGGGGCGAACACCGGGGAGCTGTTTTTT